The 9 T cell receptor beta chains given below trace back to one sample, sequenced in a study of T cells in Graves' hyperthyroidism and ophthalmopathy. Template material for amplifying TCR beta CDR3 regions consisted of RNA transcripts. With the HTBI primer set, the TCR CDR3 went through a first round of RT-PCR. TCRdb redid the calling of the multiplex PCR reads with MiXCR, one entry per CDR3 protein. The repertoire holds over 350,000 distinct CDR3 sequences, over 12% seen once, with around 28% in the top ten. Sequenced material: blood. The receptors originated from a man aged 45-65 years with Graves' ophthalmopathy.

At least ten counts were recorded for this clonotype. The rearrangement uses TRBV3-1 and TRBJ1-3; D not resolved. V was pared by 2 bases and J by 0 bases, with 8 bases between. Germline CDR1 reads LGHDT; CDR2 reads YNNKEL (reference sequence). CDR3 length: 15 amino acids. The CDR3 here is CASSQTGNSGNTIYF. Written as DNA, the CDR3 is TGTGCCAGCAGCCAAACGGGGAACTCTGGAAACACCATATATTTT.

The V call is TRBV19, the J call TRBJ1-2; D not resolved. Deletions cut 6 bases from V and 5 bases from J, with 13 bases between. Germline V gene lookup returns CDR1 LNHDA and CDR2 SQIVND (reference sequence). This CDR3 spans 13 amino acids. The CDR3 DNA follows: TGTGCCAGTAGGAATTTACAGAGTTATGGCTACACCTTC. Its protein is CASRNLQSYGYTF.

In this sample, this clonotype turned up a few times. This chain links TRBV4-1 with TRBJ2-3; 7 bases line up with TRBD2. This CDR3 region has 16 residues. Losses at the gene ends were 0 bases for V and 4 bases for J; bases not matched to a gene: 7. CDR1 MGHRA and CDR2 YSYEKL come from the germline V gene. The CDR3 region is CASSQDRGAGPDTQYF. In nucleotides, the CDR3 is TGCGCCAGCAGCCAAGATCGTGGAGCGGGGCCAGATACGCAGTATTTT.

This clonotype was counted a few times. The chain combines TRBV18 with TRBJ1-5; D is ambiguous. CDR3 length: 13 amino acids. The germline V gene encodes CDR1 KGHSH and CDR2 LQKENI. Trimming shortened V by 6 bases and J by 7 bases, and 13 bases separated the two germline ends. CDR3 region: CASSPDLKQPQHF. In nucleotides, the CDR3 is TGTGCCAGCTCCCCCGACTTGAAACAGCCCCAGCATTTT.

This clonotype has just a few counts. This chain links TRBV12-3 or TRBV12-4 with TRBJ1-2; D is ambiguous. The CDR3 sequence is 13 residues long. Trimming stripped 7 bases from V and 7 bases from J, with 16 bases between. The CDR3 sequence is CASTHRRLGGYTF. In nucleotides, the CDR3 is TGTGCCAGCACCCACCGCAGACTGGGTGGCTACACCTTC.

CDR3 sequence reads: CASSSRTGSWTQYF. The CDR3 DNA follows: TGTGCCAGTAGTTCCAGGACAGGGAGCTGGACCCAGTACTTC. The genes are TRBV19 and TRBJ2-5; TRBD1 aligns across 8 bases. The CDR3 runs 14 residues. Germline CDR1 LNHDA, CDR2 SQIVND (reference sequence). Trimming at V came to 5 bases and at J to 7 bases, leaving 9 bases not matched to a gene.

The chain carries TRBV7-8 and TRBJ2-7; 7 bases are shared with TRBD2. Germline V gives CDR1 SGHVS, CDR2 FQNEAQ. The CDR3 length is 15 residues. J was trimmed by 9 bases and V by 1 base; bases with no gene match: 12. The CDR3 is CASSLGGRGSGVQYF. CDR3 bases: TGTGCCAGCAGCTTAGGGGGGAGGGGCAGTGGAGTGCAGTACTTC.

This rearrangement joins TRBV20-1 to TRBJ2-1, with 9 positions matching TRBD2. The germline V gene has CDR1 DFQATT and CDR2 SNEGSKA (reference sequence). Unmatched junction bases numbered 8, after V lost 3 bases and J lost 8 bases. The CDR3 extends over 14 amino acids. The DNA of the CDR3 is TGCAGTGCTAGTGGGCGGGAGGGCCTCGATGAGCAGTTCTTC. This codes for CSASGREGLDEQFF.

This clonotype was found many times. The genes are TRBV27 and TRBJ2-7; 7 nucleotides match TRBD1. This CDR3 is 14 amino acids long. Germline lookup yields CDR1 MNHEY and CDR2 SMNVEV (reference sequence). Germline trimming cut 6 bases from V and 3 bases from J; bases unmatched to any gene: 8. This CDR3 is CASSPGQVVYEQYF. CDR3 DNA sequence: TGTGCCAGCAGCCCCGGACAGGTTGTCTACGAGCAGTACTTC.